This T cell receptor (beta chain) was captured by sequencing in a study of shared clonotypes between healthy human individuals. In the sorted-subset replicate PCRs, 200 ng DNA, around 30,000 T cell genomes, was used. Here immunoSEQ multiplex PCR was the method, and the copy in TCRdb shows in-frame clones only, minus some. The table shows roughly 2 million clones, with 95% occurring only once. Looked up from germline, CDR1 is SGDLS and CDR2 is YYNGEE. With 0 bases removed from V and 3 bases from J, the gap between germline ends came to 13 bases. This CDR3 spans 15 amino acids. With respect to this clone: Its specificity is unknown.

Study-wide results and limits: Memory subsets had estimated richness that was generally smaller than that of naive subsets. The diversity represented, both genetic and in exposure history, was limited by few donors. Several donors had around 5% of their naive CD4 clonotypes in common.

This clonotype was obtained from a man younger than 30 in good health. Specimen: naive CD4+ T cells sorted from blood. The subset is: CD45RA+ positively selected. The chain couples TRBV9 to TRBJ2-7; no definite D call. CDR3 amino acids: CASSVAPWSDYEQYF. The CDR3 DNA reads TGTGCCAGCAGCGTAGCTCCGTGGTCTGACTACGAGCAGTACTTC. The complete variable domain, with remaining parts taken from reference TRBV9 and TRBJ2-7, reads DSGVTQTPKHLITATGQRVTLRCSPRSGDLSVYWYQQSLDQGLQFLIQYYNGEERAKGNILERFSAQQFPDLHSELNLSSLELGDSALYFCASSVAPWSDYEQYFGPGTRLTVT.